This T cell receptor (beta chain) was recovered during a study of blood T cell repertoires in COVID-19. Study details: Acute and convalescent COVID-19 samples came from the United States, Italy and Spain. Nucleic acid was either cDNA or gDNA, and it came from T cells, B-cell-depleted T cells, or PBMCs.

Original analysis: Cell counts per sample came from amplifying reference gene primers. Measured with immunoSEQ multiplex PCR; TCRdb has only the in-frame clones, and not every one. The V and J calls and clone size are taken from that table; D and trimming were inferred from the DNA. The data show about 100,000 clones, 60% to 85% seen once. V was shortened by 5 bases and J by 3 bases, with 18 bases between the two germline ends. Germline values: CDR1 SGHTS, CDR2 YDEGEE. The CDR3 is 15 amino acids. This clone was seen only once. This sequence originates from a middle-aged woman with acute or convalescent COVID-19. Sequencing was done on a sample of peripheral blood. The chain couples TRBV5-8 to TRBJ2-7; weak D call: TRBD2 (6 bases). The CDR3 nucleotides read TGTGCCAGCAGTCGGGGGATAGCGGAACTCTACGAGCAGTACTTC. Translated: CASSRGIAELYEQYF.